This record concerns one TCR beta chain sequence. This may stem from a read error, because a much larger clone lies one nucleotide away. The trim removed 1 base at V and 3 bases at J, leaving 9 bases unmatched. The germline V gene has CDR1 SGHAT and CDR2 FQNNGV. This CDR3 has 16 amino acids. These data come from a study of identical twins. MiXCR, run by TCRdb on the 5' RACE reads, gives a single entry per CDR3 protein. Among approximately 220,000 distinct CDR3 sequences listed, 6.5% to 9% were seen once. The same specimen was also included in a second study, on yellow fever vaccine responses in identical twins.

The receptor was isolated from a woman between 18 and 29 years old in good health. The specimen sequenced was CD8+ T cells sorted from blood. The chain couples TRBV11-2 to TRBJ2-7; the match to TRBD1 covers 7 bases. CDR3 in amino acids: CASSLAPEGASYEQYV. Written as DNA, the CDR3 is TGTGCCAGCAGCTTAGCCCCAGAGGGGGCAAGCTACGAGCAGTACGTC.